The clone carrying this T cell receptor (beta chain) appeared a few times. A much larger clone differs from this one at a single base, so this may be a read error. One entry per CDR3 protein results from TCRdb running MiXCR on the PCR reads. The repertoire holds hundreds of thousands of distinct CDR3 sequences, with roughly 24% as singletons. The length of the CDR3 is 13 residues. Per germline, CDR1 SGHRS and CDR2 YFSETQ. The sample is drawn from a study of molecular identifiers for immune sequencing clone quantification. Using 10%, 30% or 50% RNA, naive CD8 libraries were derived from about 21,000 to 970,000 sorted cells. Sorting recovered naive CD8 T cells on a CD8+CD4-CCR7+CD45RA+ profile.

This sequence joins TRBV5-1 and TRBJ2-1, with D hard to call. Sequenced sample: naive CD8+ T cells from blood, with Jurkat cell RNA spiked in. Subset: FACS-sorted CD8+CD4-CCR7+CD45RA+ naive T cells. This receptor was obtained from a human donor in good health. Some libraries in this study had Jurkat cell RNA spiked in. Here the CDR3 reads CASSLSTYDEQFF. Here the CDR3 DNA reads TGCGCCAGCAGCTTGTCGACCTACGATGAGCAGTTCTTC.